This T cell receptor beta chain is from a study of cytomegalovirus exposure and HLA in healthy donors. Study-wide findings and caveats: Available immune exposure information covered CMV serostatus only. Sequencing likely caused a cluster of highly shared sequence variants. A later analysis found that most CMV-associated TCR beta chains appeared HLA-restricted.

Vbeta (60) and Jbeta (13) primers were used in the PCR. Authors' processing steps: In a later analysis, around 12 million of some 80 million unique beta chains occurred in at least two donors. Clones were read by immunoSEQ multiplex PCR, and TCRdb kept only the in-frame ones, dropping some. The V and J calls and clone size are taken from that table; D and trimming were inferred from the DNA. In the table there are about 130,000 clones, 55% to 75% of which are singletons. This clone has more than one count but fewer than ten. Its cognate antigen is unknown. Sequencing input: PBMCs. This TCR was sampled from a human donor in good health.

The CDR3 sequence: CASSLGPSNVLTF. In nucleotides, the CDR3 is TGTGCCAGCAGCTTAGGGCCGTCCAACGTCCTGACTTTC. The chain recombines TRBV7-8 with TRBJ2-6; D is unresolved. Trimming left V 1 base short and J 8 bases short, with 6 bases between. CDR1 and CDR2 (germline): SGHVS, FQNEAQ. There are 13 residues in the CDR3.